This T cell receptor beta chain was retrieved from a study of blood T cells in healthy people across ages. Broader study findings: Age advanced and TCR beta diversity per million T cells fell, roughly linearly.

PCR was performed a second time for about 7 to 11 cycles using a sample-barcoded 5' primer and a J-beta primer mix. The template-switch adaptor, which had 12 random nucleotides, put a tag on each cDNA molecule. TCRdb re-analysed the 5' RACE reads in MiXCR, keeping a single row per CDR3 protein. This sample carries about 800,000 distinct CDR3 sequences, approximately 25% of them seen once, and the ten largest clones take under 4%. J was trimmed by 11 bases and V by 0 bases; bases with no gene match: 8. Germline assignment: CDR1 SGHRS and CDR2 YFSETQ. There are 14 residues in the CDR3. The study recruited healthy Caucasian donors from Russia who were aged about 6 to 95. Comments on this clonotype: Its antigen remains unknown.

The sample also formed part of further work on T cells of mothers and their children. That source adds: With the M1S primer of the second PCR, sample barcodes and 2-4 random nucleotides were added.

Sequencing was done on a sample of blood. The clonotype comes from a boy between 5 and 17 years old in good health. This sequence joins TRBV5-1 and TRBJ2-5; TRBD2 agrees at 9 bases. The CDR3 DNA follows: TGCGCCAGCAGCTTGGGGGGACTAGCTGAAGAGCAGTACTTC. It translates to CASSLGGLAEEQYF. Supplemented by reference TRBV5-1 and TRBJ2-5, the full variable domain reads KAGVTQTPRYLIKTRGQQVTLSCSPISGHRSVSWYQQTPGQGLQFLFEYFSETQRNKGNFPGRFSGRQFSNSRSEMNVSTLELGDSALYLCASSLGGLAEEQYFGPGTRLLVL.